These 27 T cell receptor beta chains originate from one sample sequenced in a study of cytomegalovirus exposure and HLA in healthy donors. PCR was performed using 60 Vbeta and 13 Jbeta primers. Profiled with immunoSEQ multiplex PCR; TCRdb holds only in-frame clones, not every one. Found here are 120,000 to 150,000 clones, over 70% of them singletons; the top ten hold approximately 1%. Material for sequencing was PBMCs. The receptors originated from a man aged 18-30 years in good health and CMV-seronegative.

The chain joins TRBV12-5 to TRBJ2-5; D not resolved. Gene TRBJ2-7 matches the end of the DNA better, so the J call may be wrong. From germline, CDR1 is LGHNT and CDR2 FRNRAP. The CDR3 length is 11 residues. CDR3 nucleotide sequence: TGTGCTAGTGGCTCGAGCTACGAGCAGTACTTC. Translating it yields CASGSSYEQYF.

The chain employs TRBV11-2 and TRBJ1-1, with D possibly TRBD1 on 6 matching bases. V gave up 5 bases and J gave up 2 bases, with 24 bases separating them. CDR3 size: 18 residues. Germline V lookup: CDR1 SGHAT, CDR2 FQNNGV. CDR3 residues: CASSAGYRDGKINTEAFF. CDR3 nucleotide sequence: TGTGCCAGCAGCGCAGGGTACAGGGACGGGAAGATAAACACTGAAGCTTTCTTT.

This chain links TRBV5-1 with TRBJ1-2, with D unclear. V dropped 4 bases and J dropped 3 bases, with 10 bases sitting between them. The CDR3 consists of 13 residues. From germline, CDR1 is SGHRS and CDR2 YFSETQ. The CDR3 DNA sequence: TGCGCCAGCAGCCGGGAGGTTGACTATGGCTACACCTTC. This gives the protein CASSREVDYGYTF.

This clone occurred a few times. The chain employs TRBV29-1 and TRBJ2-7; the D is unclear. This CDR3 is built from 12 residues. Trimming left V 6 bases short and J 4 bases short, with 13 bases between. Germline V gene lookup returns CDR1 SQVTM and CDR2 ANQGSEA. Here the CDR3 reads CSVIPTQYEQYF. The DNA for the CDR3 is TGCAGCGTCATACCCACGCAGTACGAGCAGTACTTC.

The chain has TRBV5-4 and TRBJ1-6; 7 bases are shared with TRBD1. Unmatched junction bases numbered 10, after V lost 5 bases and J lost 8 bases. Per the germline V gene, CDR1 is SGHNT and CDR2 is YYREEE (reference sequence). The CDR3 contains 15 residues. Here the CDR3 reads CASRKDRQGDSPLHF. CDR3 nucleotides: TGTGCCAGCAGGAAGGACAGGCAGGGGGATTCACCCCTCCACTTT.

The chain has TRBV15 and TRBJ2-7; TRBD1 is a possible D gene (5 bases). V gave up 0 bases and J gave up 6 bases, with 15 bases separating them. Per germline, CDR1 LNHNV and CDR2 YYDKDF (reference sequence). This CDR3 comprises 15 residues. The CDR3 region is CATSRDQGRPGEQYF. CDR3 DNA sequence: TGTGCCACCAGCAGAGATCAGGGCCGGCCGGGCGAGCAGTACTTC.

The chain recombines TRBV15 with TRBJ2-7, with D possibly TRBD2 on 6 matching bases. The CDR3 consists of 16 residues. Germline CDR1 LNHNV, CDR2 YYDKDF (reference sequence). V gave up 5 bases and J gave up 0 bases, with 17 bases separating them. DNA for the CDR3: TGTGCCACCAGCTTCGGGGGATCAGTCAGCTCCTACGAGCAGTACTTC. Translation: CATSFGGSVSSYEQYF.

This rearrangement joins TRBV6-6 to TRBJ1-3; D is uncertain. The V end lost 2 bases, the J end lost 2 bases, and 10 bases lay between the germline ends. Germline-derived CDR1 and CDR2 are MNHNY and SVGAGI (reference sequence). CDR3 length: 15 residues. As DNA, the CDR3 is TGTGCCAGCAGTTACGAGCAGGCCCCTGGAAACACCATATATTTT. Translating it yields CASSYEQAPGNTIYF.

The chain uses TRBV19 and TRBJ2-3, with 7 bases that match TRBD1. Germline V gene data show CDR1 as LNHDA and CDR2 as SQIVND (reference sequence). V gave up 6 bases and J gave up 3 bases; unmatched junction bases: 6. The CDR3 consists of 14 residues. The CDR3: CASSTRQGTDTQYF. In DNA, the CDR3 is TGTGCCAGTAGCACCAGACAGGGAACAGATACGCAGTATTTT.

The rearrangement joins TRBV19 to TRBJ1-2; 10 nucleotides agree with TRBD1. The CDR3 runs 13 residues. V lost 5 bases and J lost 8; bases outside the gene matches: 5. CDR1 LNHDA and CDR2 SQIVND come from the germline V gene (reference sequence). The CDR3 region has the DNA TGTGCCAGTAGTCCCGGGACAGGGGCCGGCTACACCTTC. Encoded protein: CASSPGTGAGYTF.

CDR3 sequence (DNA): TGTGCCAGCAGCGCAGGTCCGTCCCGCCTCACAGATACGCAGTATTTT. Amino acid sequence: CASSAGPSRLTDTQYF. The chain couples TRBV7-2 to TRBJ2-3, with D unclear. The CDR3 has 16 amino acids. V shed 5 bases and J shed 2 bases, with 17 bases lying between them. The germline CDR1 and CDR2 sequences are SGHTA and FQGNSA.

The chain employs TRBV30 and TRBJ1-1; no definite D call. Germline CDR1 is GTSNPN and CDR2 is SVGIG (reference sequence). This CDR3 region has 14 residues. V was cut by 2 bases and J by 4 bases, with 14 bases left in between. As DNA, the CDR3 is TGTGCCTGGAGTTCGAGGAGCGCGTCCACTGAAGCTTTCTTT. This encodes CAWSSRSASTEAFF.

V gene TRBV27 combines with J gene TRBJ1-1, with a tentative D call TRBD1 (5 bases). V was cut by 8 bases and J by 5 bases, with 15 bases left in between. CDR3 size: 13 residues. Per the germline V gene, CDR1 is MNHEY and CDR2 is SMNVEV (reference sequence). Here the CDR3 reads CASGRGGVTEAFF. The CDR3 DNA is TGTGCCAGCGGACGGGGGGGGGTGACTGAAGCTTTCTTT.

The chain recombines TRBV10-1 with TRBJ1-2; D ambiguous. Germline loops: CDR1 WNHNN, CDR2 SYGVQD (reference sequence). V was cut by 3 bases and J by 6 bases, with 14 bases left in between. This CDR3 region has 14 residues. CDR3 sequence reads: CASSDARGLNGYTF. The CDR3 DNA is TGCGCCAGCAGTGATGCCCGGGGTTTGAATGGCTACACCTTC.

The chain combines TRBV7-2 with TRBJ2-3, with D hard to call. The length of the CDR3 is 12 residues. The V gene's germline CDR1 is SGHTA and CDR2 FQGNSA. V lost 1 base to trimming and J lost 5 bases, with 4 bases between them. This chain's CDR3 is CASSLVQDTQYF. In nucleotides, the CDR3 is TGTGCCAGCAGCTTAGTCCAAGATACGCAGTATTTT.

This rearrangement joins TRBV10-3 to TRBJ2-5; TRBD2 matches 7 bases. Looked up from germline, CDR1 is ENHRY and CDR2 is SYGVKD. V was pared by 4 bases and J by 4 bases, with 9 bases of the junction left unmatched. This CDR3 comprises 15 residues. The CDR3 bases are TGTGCCATCAGTGTACTGGCGGGGGTTGGAGAGACCCAGTACTTC. Translation gives CAISVLAGVGETQYF.

This clone was counted a single time. This chain uses TRBV27 with TRBJ1-1; TRBD1 matches 7 bases. The germline V gene encodes CDR1 MNHEY and CDR2 SMNVEV (reference sequence). CDR3 length: 15 amino acids. J gave up 2 bases and V 6 bases, and 9 bases lay outside the gene matches. Written as DNA, the CDR3 is TGTGCCAGCAGGGTGAAGGGGGCCATAAACACTGAAGCTTTCTTT. It encodes CASRVKGAINTEAFF.

The J gene is TRBJ2-3, the V gene TRBV11-2; possible D gene TRBD1, 6 bases. CDR1 and CDR2 (germline): SGHAT, FQNNGV. The CDR3 loop spans 15 amino acids. V lost 2 bases, J lost 2 bases, and 11 bases lay in between. CDR3 coding DNA: TGTGCCAGCAGCTTATTAGGGGGTAACACAGATACGCAGTATTTT. It is translated as CASSLLGGNTDTQYF.

The genes are TRBV5-1 and TRBJ1-4; D remains unclear. In germline, CDR1 is SGHRS, CDR2 YFSETQ. CDR3 length equals 14 residues. Trimming cost V 1 base and J 8 bases, with 12 bases left between them. In nucleotides, the CDR3 is TGCGCCAGCAGCTTGCGGCCTCGTAGCGAAAAACTGTTTTTT. Translated: CASSLRPRSEKLFF.

In this sample, this clone turned up a few times. The chain couples TRBV29-1 to TRBJ1-5, with TRBD1 matching over 8 bases. CDR1 SQVTM and CDR2 ANQGSEA come from the germline V gene. This CDR3 comprises 13 residues. V trimming: 2 bases; J trimming: 3 bases; junction bases outside the gene matches: 0. This chain's CDR3 is CSVEQGANQPQHF. The CDR3 DNA reads TGCAGCGTTGAACAGGGGGCCAATCAGCCCCAGCATTTT. Full variable domain (rest looked up from reference TRBV29-1 and TRBJ1-5): SAVISQKPSRDICQRGTSLTIQCQVDSQVTMMFWYRQQPGQSLTLIATANQGSEATYESGFVIDKFPISRPNLTFSTLTVSNMSPEDSSIYLCSVEQGANQPQHFGDGTRLSIL.

The J gene is TRBJ1-1, the V gene TRBV5-4, with no clear D. Looked up from germline, CDR1 is SGHNT and CDR2 is YYREEE (reference sequence). The CDR3 runs 13 residues. Trimming removed 0 bases at V and 7 bases at J, with 10 bases between. The CDR3: CASSLAFGYEAFF. Written as DNA, the CDR3 is TGTGCCAGCAGCTTGGCTTTCGGGTATGAAGCTTTCTTT.

The chain has TRBV5-6 and TRBJ1-2, with 7 positions matching TRBD1. V lost 4 bases and J lost 0; bases outside the gene matches: 3. Germline CDR1 reads SGHDT; CDR2 reads YYEEEE. This CDR3 comprises 14 residues. The DNA of the CDR3 is TGTGCCAGCAGCCCCGGGACAGCTAACTATGGCTACACCTTC. It codes for CASSPGTANYGYTF.

The V call is TRBV6-6, the J call TRBJ1-4, with D possibly matching TRBD1 (5 bases). The CDR3 totals 14 residues. Germline V gives CDR1 MNHNY, CDR2 SVGAGI (reference sequence). The ends were cut back, 8 bases at V and 1 base at J, with 11 bases in the middle. The CDR3 DNA reads as TGTGCCAGCCACCTTCAGGGAACTAATGAAAAACTGTTTTTT. The encoded protein is CASHLQGTNEKLFF.

This rearrangement joins TRBV19 to TRBJ2-7; 12 bases are a match to TRBD2. This CDR3 contains 15 residues. Germline V gene sequence: CDR1 LNHDA, CDR2 SQIVND (reference sequence). The V segment lost 5 bases and the J segment 5 bases; nucleotides outside the gene matches: 7. The CDR3 DNA reads as TGTGCCAGTAGTTTCAAACTAGCGGGGGGCCACGAGCAGTACTTC. It codes for CASSFKLAGGHEQYF.

This clone has only a few counts. The chain couples TRBV2 to TRBJ1-3; 9 bases align to TRBD1. Germline trimming cut 5 bases from V and 2 bases from J; bases unmatched to any gene: 4. This CDR3 has 15 amino acids. CDR1 and CDR2 (germline): SNHLY, FYNNEI. CDR3 in DNA: TGTGCCAGCAGTTTGGGACAGGGCGCTGGAAACACCATATATTTT. Translating gives CASSLGQGAGNTIYF.

CDR3 residues: CAWSSGTGGNTIYF. The CDR3 nucleotides are TGTGCCTGGAGTAGCGGGACAGGGGGAAACACCATATATTTT. The V gene is TRBV30, the J gene TRBJ1-3, with 9 bases identical to TRBD1. Germline assignment: CDR1 GTSNPN and CDR2 SVGIG (reference sequence). The J segment lost 4 bases and the V segment lost 2 bases, leaving 3 bases of the junction unmatched. The CDR3 contains 14 residues.

The chain carries TRBV9 and TRBJ2-7, with D possibly TRBD2 on 5 matching bases. Trimming cost V 0 bases and J 3 bases, with 13 bases left between them. Germline lookup yields CDR1 SGDLS and CDR2 YYNGEE. The length of the CDR3 is 15 residues. The CDR3 reads CASSVAEGKDYEQYF. The CDR3, as DNA: TGTGCCAGCAGCGTAGCAGAGGGTAAAGACTACGAGCAGTACTTC.